The clone carrying this T cell receptor beta chain was seen a few times. The record originates from a study of PD-L1 blockade in urothelial cancer. Time point noted: pretreatment peripheral blood. The repertoire was sequenced with immunoSEQ multiplex PCR; TCRdb's copy has only in-frame clones and lacks some. The profile shows around 130,000 clones, 70% to 85% of them singletons. Sequencing used PBMCs, obtained around atezolizumab (anti-PD-L1) treatment. The TCR originated in a man between 45 and 60 years old with urothelial cancer.

CDR3 in DNA: TGTGCCAGCAGGGACATCTGGTCGAACACTGAAGCTTTCTTT. Protein: CASRDIWSNTEAFF. V usage is TRBV6-1 and J usage is TRBJ1-1, with D tentatively TRBD1 (5 bases). Germline CDR1 is MNHNS and CDR2 is SASEGT. Between the trimmed V and J ends, which lost 6 bases and 1 base, there was a span of 12 bases. The CDR3 runs to 14 residues.